The next 20 T cell receptor beta chains were all read from a single sample in a study of response to subunit inactivated influenza vaccine. TCRdb re-analysed the RT-PCR reads in MiXCR, keeping a single row per CDR3 protein. The sample gives roughly 190,000 distinct CDR3 sequences, over 13% of which show up once; approximately 25% is in the top ten. Material: CD8+ T cells sorted from PBMCs, obtained approximately 5 days after vaccination. The receptors stem from a man aged 50-59 years who received an inactivated influenza vaccine.

The chain carries TRBV7-2 and TRBJ2-5; possibly TRBD1 for D (6 bases). Germline V lookup: CDR1 SGHTA, CDR2 FQGNSA. V was trimmed by 1 base and J by 0 bases, leaving 12 bases between them. The CDR3 totals 16 residues. The CDR3 DNA follows: TGTGCCAGCAGCTTAGTCAGGGGCCCGTACCAAGAGACCCAGTACTTC. This encodes CASSLVRGPYQETQYF.

This clonotype was seen ten or more times. The V gene is TRBV10-3, the J gene TRBJ2-3; D is uncertain. The CDR3 has 16 amino acids. V lost 3 bases and J lost 6, with 19 bases in between. Germline loops: CDR1 ENHRY, CDR2 SYGVKD. The CDR3 is CAISDPVDGRWDTQYF. The DNA of the CDR3 is TGTGCCATCAGTGATCCCGTCGACGGCCGGTGGGATACGCAGTATTTT.

There are a few counts of this clonotype. This rearrangement joins TRBV7-6 to TRBJ2-2, with 12 bases aligning to TRBD2. Looked up from germline, CDR1 is SGHVS and CDR2 is FNYEAQ. The ends lost 5 bases at V and 6 bases at J; junction bases unmatched: 10. CDR3 length: 17 amino acids. The CDR3 spells CASSHGWTSGDAGELFF. The CDR3 DNA reads TGTGCCAGCAGCCATGGTTGGACTAGCGGGGACGCCGGGGAGCTGTTTTTT. The whole variable domain, filled in from reference TRBV7-6 and TRBJ2-2, reads GAGVSQSPRYKVTKRGQDVALRCDPISGHVSLYWYRQALGQGPEFLTYFNYEAQQDKSGLPNDRFSAERPEGSISTLTIQRTEQRDSAMYRCASSHGWTSGDAGELFFGEGSRLTVL.

The chain combines TRBV27 with TRBJ2-5; D not resolved. The CDR3 covers 14 residues. V lost 0 bases and J 5 bases, leaving 10 bases between the germline ends. The germline CDR1 and CDR2 sequences are MNHEY and SMNVEV (reference sequence). As DNA, the CDR3 is TGTGCCAGCAGTTTATCGAAACAGCCGGAGACCCAGTACTTC. Translated, it gives CASSLSKQPETQYF.

This clonotype was counted between two and nine times. This chain joins TRBV7-9 and TRBJ2-5; D remains ambiguous. This CDR3 region has 14 residues. The germline CDR1 and CDR2 sequences are SEHNR and FQNEAQ (reference sequence). V gave up 0 bases and J gave up 5 bases, with 10 bases separating them. CDR3 residues: CASSLAESEETQYF. The CDR3 DNA is TGTGCCAGCAGCTTAGCGGAAAGTGAGGAGACCCAGTACTTC. The full variable domain, in which reference TRBV7-9 and TRBJ2-5 provide the parts outside the CDR3, is DTGVSQNPRHKITKRGQNVTFRCDPISEHNRLYWYRQTLGQGPEFLTYFQNEAQLEKSRLLSDRFSAERPKGSFSTLEIQRTEQGDSAMYLCASSLAESEETQYFGPGTRLLVL.

The chain employs TRBV7-9 and TRBJ2-5, with 9 bases fitting TRBD1. Germline V gene lookup returns CDR1 SEHNR and CDR2 FQNEAQ (reference sequence). The CDR3 length is 16 residues. V trimming: 5 bases; J trimming: 2 bases; junction bases outside the gene matches: 9. The CDR3 DNA reads as TGTGCCAGCAGCCCGTACGCGGGGACAGGGCAAGAGACCCAGTACTTC. This translates into CASSPYAGTGQETQYF.

The rearrangement uses TRBV9 and TRBJ2-1; maybe TRBD1 (6 bases). The V end was cut by 3 bases, the J end by 2 bases, with 15 bases between. CDR1 SGDLS and CDR2 YYNGEE come from the germline V gene. The CDR3 consists of 16 residues. CDR3 DNA: TGTGCCAGCAGCGACCCCAGGAAGGGGGCCTACAATGAGCAGTTCTTC. It encodes CASSDPRKGAYNEQFF.

In its sample, this clonotype was seen a few times. The chain carries TRBV7-9 and TRBJ2-1; 12 nucleotides align to TRBD2. The CDR3 has 15 residues. V lost 2 bases to trimming and J lost 8 bases; unmatched junction nucleotides: 4. Looked up from germline, CDR1 is SEHNR and CDR2 is FQNEAQ (reference sequence). The CDR3 nucleotides are TGTGCCAGCAGCTTACTAGCGGGGGGGCCTCATGAGCAGTTCTTC. Residues: CASSLLAGGPHEQFF.

This clonotype was detected a few times. J is TRBJ1-1 and V is TRBV2, with D unresolved. The CDR3 has 13 amino acids. Trimming shortened V by 2 bases and J by 7 bases, and 11 bases separated the two germline ends. The germline V gene has CDR1 SNHLY and CDR2 FYNNEI. For the CDR3, the DNA is TGTGCCAGCAGTGAAACAGCAACCTATGAAGCTTTCTTT. Its protein is CASSETATYEAFF.

V usage is TRBV27 and J usage is TRBJ2-6; D gene uncertain. V shed 3 bases and J shed 1 base, with 4 bases lying between them. The CDR3 totals 14 residues. CDR1 and CDR2 (germline): MNHEY, SMNVEV (reference sequence). CDR3 loop: CASSFVSGANVLTF. Here the CDR3 DNA reads TGTGCCAGCAGTTTTGTTTCTGGGGCCAACGTCCTGACTTTC.

J is TRBJ2-2 and V is TRBV12-3 or TRBV12-4; D ambiguous. The germline V and J ends were trimmed by 8 bases and 8 bases, with 9 bases remaining between them. The CDR3 covers 11 residues. The DNA of the CDR3 is TGTGCCAGCGGCTACCCTGGGGAGCTGTTTTTT. As protein: CASGYPGELFF.

This chain links TRBV9 with TRBJ2-2; 10 bases map to TRBD2. Germline-derived CDR1 and CDR2 are SGDLS and YYNGEE. The CDR3 contains 16 residues. Germline trimming cut 4 bases from V and 7 bases from J; bases unmatched to any gene: 10. The CDR3 nucleotides read TGTGCCAGCAGCTTCGGAGGAGCGGGAGGGCTCGGGGAGCTGTTTTTT. Translation gives CASSFGGAGGLGELFF.

J is TRBJ2-1 and V is TRBV25-1; a possible D gene is TRBD1 (5 bases). The CDR3 loop spans 14 amino acids. V was clipped by 1 base and J by 9 bases, with 13 bases between them. Germline assignment: CDR1 MGHDK and CDR2 SYGVNS. CDR3 sequence: CASSESLDQGEQFF. The CDR3 nucleotides read TGTGCCAGCAGTGAATCCCTCGACCAGGGTGAGCAGTTCTTC.

This clonotype was counted a few times. This chain connects TRBV28 to TRBJ1-5; possibly TRBD1 for D (6 bases). Germline lookup yields CDR1 MDHEN and CDR2 SYDVKM. The CDR3 extends over 16 amino acids. Deletions cut 3 bases from V and 0 bases from J, with 12 bases between. CDR3 residues: CASSFGDTNSNQPQHF. The DNA for the CDR3 is TGTGCCAGCAGTTTCGGGGACACCAATAGCAATCAGCCCCAGCATTTT.

A few counts support this clonotype. The genes are TRBV7-2 and TRBJ2-3, with 10 nucleotides matching TRBD1. This CDR3 has 15 residues. V shed 5 bases and J 4 bases; nucleotides not matched to a gene: 6. Germline assignment: CDR1 SGHTA and CDR2 FQGNSA. For the CDR3, the DNA is TGTGCCAGCAGCCTTTTGACAGGGGGCGCAGATACGCAGTATTTT. This sequence encodes CASSLLTGGADTQYF.

This clonotype came up a few times. The CDR3 sequence: CASSQEGSRNTEAFF. The CDR3 DNA reads TGCGCCAGCAGCCAAGAGGGGAGCCGAAACACTGAAGCTTTCTTT. V gene TRBV4-3 combines with J gene TRBJ1-1; D gene ambiguous. Between the trimmed V and J ends, which lost 0 bases and 2 bases, there was a span of 10 bases. The germline V gene encodes CDR1 LGHNA and CDR2 YSLEER. The CDR3 runs to 15 residues.

The sample holds many counts of this clonotype. V gene TRBV6-5 combines with J gene TRBJ2-7; possible D gene TRBD1, 5 bases. Looked up from germline, CDR1 is MNHEY and CDR2 is SVGAGI. Trimming pared 0 bases from V and 3 bases from J, leaving 6 bases between. This CDR3 region has 13 residues. CDR3 loop: CASSYSQGYEQYF. The CDR3 region has the DNA TGTGCCAGCAGTTACTCGCAGGGCTACGAGCAGTACTTC.

This rearrangement joins TRBV6-1 to TRBJ2-2; no reliable D call. Germline CDR1 is MNHNS and CDR2 is SASEGT. CDR3 length: 15 amino acids. V gave up 7 bases and J gave up 6 bases, with 18 bases separating them. The CDR3 here is CASTQFDRSPGELFF. The CDR3 DNA follows: TGTGCCAGCACCCAATTCGACCGGTCTCCCGGGGAGCTGTTTTTT.

V is TRBV14 and J is TRBJ1-1; D is perhaps TRBD1 (6 bases). This CDR3 has 17 amino acids. Trimming removed 4 bases at V and 1 base at J, with 19 bases between. Germline V gene data show CDR1 as SGHDN and CDR2 as FVKESK. CDR3 sequence: CASSLDVGTPRNTEAFF. CDR3 nucleotides: TGTGCCAGCAGCCTCGACGTTGGGACACCGAGGAACACTGAAGCTTTCTTT.

This clonotype has just a few counts. The chain recombines TRBV28 with TRBJ2-7, with D possibly being TRBD1 (6 bases). Germline V gene data show CDR1 as MDHEN and CDR2 as SYDVKM. Trimming shortened V by 6 bases and J by 4 bases, and 16 bases separated the two germline ends. The CDR3 spans 14 residues. CDR3 protein: CASSWDQGTYEQYF. The CDR3 nucleotides read TGTGCCAGCAGCTGGGATCAGGGGACATACGAGCAGTACTTC.